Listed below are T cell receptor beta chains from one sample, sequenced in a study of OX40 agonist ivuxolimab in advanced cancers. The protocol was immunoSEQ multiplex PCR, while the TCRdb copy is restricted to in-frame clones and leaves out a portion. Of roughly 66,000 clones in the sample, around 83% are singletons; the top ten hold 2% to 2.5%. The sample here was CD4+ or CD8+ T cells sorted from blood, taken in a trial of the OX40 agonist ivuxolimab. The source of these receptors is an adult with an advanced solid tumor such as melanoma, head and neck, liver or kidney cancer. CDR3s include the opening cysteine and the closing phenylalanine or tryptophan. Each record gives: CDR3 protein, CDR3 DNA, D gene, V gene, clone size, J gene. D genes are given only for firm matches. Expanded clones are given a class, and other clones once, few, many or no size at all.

CASSLSGENTGELFF | TGCGCCAGCAGCCTTAGCGGGGAGAACACCGGGGAGCTGTTTTTT | TRBD2 | TRBV5-1 | . | TRBJ2-2
CASRPTSANTGELFF | TGCGCCAGCAGACCTACGAGCGCGAACACCGGGGAGCTGTTTTTT | . | TRBV5-1 | . | TRBJ2-2
CASSLGARGPSTNAFF | TGCGCCAGCAGCTTGGGGGCCAGGGGGCCGTCGACTAACGCTTTCTTT | TRBD1 | TRBV5-1 | . | TRBJ1-1
CASSPPASRVTTDTQYF | TGCGCCAGCAGCCCCCCCGCGTCCAGGGTAACCACAGATACGCAGTATTTT | . | TRBV5-1 | . | TRBJ2-3
CASSIDRGRPQHF | TGTGCCAGTAGTATAGATCGAGGGAGGCCCCAGCATTTT | . | TRBV19 | medium-sized | TRBJ1-5
CASSGGTSSTDTQYF | TGTGCCAGCAGCGGGGGGACCAGTAGCACAGATACGCAGTATTTT | . | TRBV7-3 | . | TRBJ2-3
CASSQVAGSGANVLTF | TGCGCCAGCAGCCAAGTCGCGGGATCAGGGGCCAACGTCCTGACTTTC | . | TRBV4-1 | . | TRBJ2-6
CASAGRTDSYEQYF | TGTGCCAGCGCGGGGAGGACCGACTCCTACGAGCAGTACTTC | . | TRBV6-6 | . | TRBJ2-7
CASTTSGSSDNEQFF | TGCGCCAGCACGACTAGCGGGTCGTCAGACAATGAGCAGTTCTTC | TRBD2 | TRBV5-1 | . | TRBJ2-1
CASSFGRDQPQHF | TGTGCCAGCAGCTTCGGACGAGATCAGCCCCAGCATTTT | . | TRBV5-6 | . | TRBJ1-5
CASSKQVYNEQFF | TGTGCCAGTAGTAAACAGGTTTACAATGAGCAGTTCTTC | . | TRBV19 | . | TRBJ2-1
CASSQVRGRETQYF | TGTGCCAGCAGCCAAGTGAGGGGGCGAGAGACCCAGTACTTC | TRBD1 | TRBV14 | . | TRBJ2-5
CASSEDRVAGNTIYF | TGTGCCAGCAGTGAAGACAGGGTAGCTGGAAACACCATATATTTT | . | TRBV6-1 | . | TRBJ1-3
CASSLTGLYGYTF | TGTGCCAGCAGTCTTACAGGGTTATATGGCTACACCTTC | . | TRBV27 | . | TRBJ1-2
CASSQAPGNTQYF | TGTGCCAGCAGCCAAGCCCCGGGTAATACGCAGTATTTT | . | TRBV4-2 | once | TRBJ2-3
CASSEARGASGYTF | TGTGCCAGCAGTGAAGCGAGGGGGGCGTCCGGCTACACCTTC | . | TRBV6-1 | . | TRBJ1-2
CASSPLWGTVDNEQFF | TGTGCCAGCAGTCCCCTGTGGGGTACCGTCGACAATGAGCAGTTCTTC | . | TRBV11-2 | . | TRBJ2-1
CASSSPRGVGISYEQYF | TGTGCCAGCAGTTCCCCTCGGGGGGTTGGAATATCCTACGAGCAGTACTTC | TRBD2 | TRBV28 | . | TRBJ2-7
CASSFSGNTGELFF | TGTGCCAGCAGCTTTTCAGGGAACACCGGGGAGCTGTTTTTT | . | TRBV11-1 | . | TRBJ2-2
CAWRTGGAWSGKNIQYF | TGTGCCTGGAGAACAGGGGGCGCTTGGAGCGGCAAAAACATTCAGTACTTC | TRBD1 | TRBV30 | . | TRBJ2-4
CASSAPGQGVNEQFF | TGTGCCAGCAGCGCGCCGGGACAGGGTGTCAATGAGCAGTTCTTC | TRBD1 | TRBV7-9 | . | TRBJ2-1
CASSLGEFNEQFF | TGCGCCAGCAGCTTGGGGGAATTCAATGAGCAGTTCTTC | . | TRBV5-1 | . | TRBJ2-1
CASSTGTGTVNTEAFF | TGTGCCAGTAGTACCGGGACAGGGACCGTGAACACTGAAGCTTTCTTT | TRBD1 | TRBV19 | medium-sized | TRBJ1-1
CASSYPELPGLAGAQGYNEQFF | TGTGCCAGCAGTTACCCCGAGTTACCGGGACTAGCGGGAGCCCAGGGGTACAATGAGCAGTTCTTC | TRBD2 | TRBV6-7 | . | TRBJ2-1
CASSALPSGRLETQYF | TGTGCCAGCAGCGCGCTTCCTAGCGGGAGACTAGAGACCCAGTACTTC | TRBD2 | TRBV9 | medium-sized | TRBJ2-5
CASSLRTSGNTGELFF | TGTGCCAGCAGCTTACGTACTAGCGGAAACACCGGGGAGCTGTTTTTT | TRBD2 | TRBV5-4 | . | TRBJ2-2
CASSYRTGITGELFF | TGTGCCAGCAGTTACCGGACAGGGATTACCGGGGAGCTGTTTTTT | TRBD1 | TRBV6-5 | . | TRBJ2-2
CASSLFGGGEQYF | TGTGCCAGCAGCTTATTTGGGGGGGGCGAGCAGTACTTC | TRBD2 | TRBV11-2 | once | TRBJ2-7
CASTTDYSYNEQFF | TGTGCCAGCACCACCGACTATTCCTACAATGAGCAGTTCTTC | . | TRBV6-1 | . | TRBJ2-1
CASSYTNLVAEAFF | TGTGCCAGCAGCTACACGAATCTGGTCGCGGAAGCTTTCTTT | . | TRBV7-9 | many | TRBJ1-1
CASSPGGDEKLFF | TGTGCCAGCTCACCAGGGGGCGATGAAAAACTGTTTTTT | . | TRBV18 | . | TRBJ1-4
CASSRSGSVHEQFF | TGCGCCAGCAGCCGAAGCGGGAGCGTTCATGAGCAGTTCTTC | TRBD2 | TRBV4-3 | . | TRBJ2-1
CASSPPGLAGGSSEQFF | TGTGCCAGCAGCCCCCCGGGACTAGCGGGAGGGTCATCTGAGCAGTTCTTC | TRBD2 | TRBV11-3 | few | TRBJ2-1
CASSLGGSYTDTQYF | TGCGCCAGCAGCTTGGGCGGGAGCTACACAGATACGCAGTATTTT | TRBD2 | TRBV5-1 | few | TRBJ2-3
CASRGPGLLSYEQYF | TGTGCCAGCAGAGGTCCGGGCCTCCTCTCCTACGAGCAGTACTTC | . | TRBV25-1 | . | TRBJ2-7
CASSLSRGGEKLFF | TGTGCCAGCAGCTTATCGAGAGGGGGCGAAAAACTGTTTTTT | TRBD1 | TRBV7-2 | . | TRBJ1-4
CASSDSKILLAKNIQYF | TGTGCCAGCAGTGATTCGAAAATTCTGCTAGCCAAAAACATTCAGTACTTC | . | TRBV2 | . | TRBJ2-4
CASSPPRVSYEQYF | TGTGCCAGCTCACCACCAAGGGTGAGCTACGAGCAGTACTTC | . | TRBV18 | few | TRBJ2-7
CASSQTVRSLHF | TGTGCCAGCAGCCAGACCGTAAGATCCCTCCACTTT | . | TRBV11-2 | few | TRBJ1-6
CASSKRKGDSGGYTGELFF | TGTGCCAGCAGCAAGAGAAAGGGGGATAGCGGGGGCTACACCGGGGAGCTGTTTTTT | TRBD2 | TRBV2 | . | TRBJ2-2
CASSTPTGYGYTF | TGTGCCAGCAGTACTCCGACAGGGTATGGCTACACCTTC | TRBD1 | TRBV6-5 | once | TRBJ1-2
CASSLGPGTAWEQYF | TGTGCCAGCAGCTTAGGACCCGGGACCGCCTGGGAGCAGTACTTC | . | TRBV7-2 | . | TRBJ2-7
CASSPTGQGGGNYGYTF | TGTGCCAGCAGCCCGACGGGACAGGGTGGAGGTAACTATGGCTACACCTTC | TRBD1 | TRBV5-4 | . | TRBJ1-2
CASSGQLAGGPPTPYNEQFF | TGCGCCAGCAGTGGGCAGCTAGCGGGAGGGCCCCCAACCCCTTACAATGAGCAGTTCTTC | TRBD2 | TRBV10-2 | . | TRBJ2-1
CASSVATYNEQFF | TGTGCCAGCAGCGTAGCGACCTACAATGAGCAGTTCTTC | . | TRBV9 | . | TRBJ2-1
CASSIDPRTPTGELFF | TGTGCCAGTAGTATAGATCCCCGGACACCAACCGGGGAGCTGTTTTTT | . | TRBV19 | . | TRBJ2-2
CASSLGGPGVNTIYF | TGTGCCAGCAGCTTGGGGGGACCCGGGGTAAACACCATATATTTT | . | TRBV5-6 | medium-sized | TRBJ1-3
CASSPVADEQFF | TGTGCCAGCAGCCCTGTCGCAGATGAGCAGTTCTTC | . | TRBV7-9 | . | TRBJ2-1
CASRGRPTGPYEQYF | TGTGCCAGTAGAGGTCGTCCTACGGGCCCCTACGAGCAGTACTTC | . | TRBV19 | . | TRBJ2-7
CTSSQREDRQADQPQHF | TGCACCAGCAGCCAAAGGGAGGATAGACAGGCGGATCAGCCCCAGCATTTT | . | TRBV1 | few | TRBJ1-5
CASSLWGADKNIQYF | TGTGCCAGCAGCTTGTGGGGGGCCGACAAAAACATTCAGTACTTC | . | TRBV5-4 | . | TRBJ2-4
CASSSDTGELFF | TGTGCCAGCAGCTCAGACACCGGGGAGCTGTTTTTT | . | TRBV5-6 | once | TRBJ2-2
CSVGGETEAFF | TGCAGTGTCGGGGGGGAGACTGAAGCTTTCTTT | . | TRBV20-1 | . | TRBJ1-1